This T cell receptor beta chain comes out of a study of pediatric ulcerative colitis. The germline gives CDR1 SEHNR, CDR2 FQNEAQ (reference sequence). The CDR3 runs to 13 residues. V lost 5 bases to trimming and J lost 4 bases, with 10 bases between them. The method was immunoSEQ multiplex PCR; TCRdb's version includes in-frame clones alone and lacks a portion of them. Of roughly 30,000 clones in the sample, roughly 78% were seen once. General observations from the study: This repertoire reflects total lymphocytes rather than subpopulations like regulatory T cells. All ulcerative colitis patients, but no controls, carried a couple of rectal clonotypes. Rectal repertoires separated controls, mild-moderate and acute severe colitis.

About this clone: Its antigen is undetermined.

The V call is TRBV7-9, the J call TRBJ2-3, with unresolved D. What was sequenced was blood. This TCR derives from a boy aged 5-17 years with severe ulcerative colitis. Here the CDR3 DNA reads TGTGCCAGCAGCCGACGCCCGGCAGATACGCAGTATTTT. This sequence encodes CASSRRPADTQYF.